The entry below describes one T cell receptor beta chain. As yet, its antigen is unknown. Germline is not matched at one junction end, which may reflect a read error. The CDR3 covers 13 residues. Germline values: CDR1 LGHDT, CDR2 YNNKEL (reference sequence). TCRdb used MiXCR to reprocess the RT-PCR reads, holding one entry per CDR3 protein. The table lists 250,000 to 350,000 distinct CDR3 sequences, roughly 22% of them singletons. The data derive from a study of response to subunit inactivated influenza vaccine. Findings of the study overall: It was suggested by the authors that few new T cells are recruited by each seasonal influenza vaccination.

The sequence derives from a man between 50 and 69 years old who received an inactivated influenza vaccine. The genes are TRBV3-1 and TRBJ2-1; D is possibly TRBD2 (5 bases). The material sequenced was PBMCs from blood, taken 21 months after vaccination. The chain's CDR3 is CASSQDFSTRNVF. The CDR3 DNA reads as TGTGCCAGCAGCCAGGACTTTTCTACAAGAAACGTCTTC.